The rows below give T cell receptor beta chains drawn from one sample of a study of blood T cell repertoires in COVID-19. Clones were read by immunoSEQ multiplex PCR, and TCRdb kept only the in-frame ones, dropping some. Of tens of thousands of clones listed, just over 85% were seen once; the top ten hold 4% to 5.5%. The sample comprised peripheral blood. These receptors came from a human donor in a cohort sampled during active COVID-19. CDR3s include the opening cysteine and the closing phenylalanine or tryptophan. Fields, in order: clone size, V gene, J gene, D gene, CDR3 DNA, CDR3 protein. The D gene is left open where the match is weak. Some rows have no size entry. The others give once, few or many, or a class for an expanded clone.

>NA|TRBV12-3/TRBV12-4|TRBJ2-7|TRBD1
TGTGCCACCTCTAGGGGGCCGGGCGAGCAGTACTTC
CATSRGPGEQYF
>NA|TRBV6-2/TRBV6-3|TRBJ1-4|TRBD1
TGTGCCAGCAGTTACGCTTCGGGACAGGGGGATGAAAAACTGTTTTTT
CASSYASGQGDEKLFF
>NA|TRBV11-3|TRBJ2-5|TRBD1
TGTGCCAGCAGCTCGGGCACAGGGGGCTTGGGGGAGACCCAGTACTTC
CASSSGTGGLGETQYF
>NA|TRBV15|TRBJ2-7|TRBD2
TGTGCCACCAGCAGAGATGTACTAGCGGGAGTAAACTACGAGCAGTACTTC
CATSRDVLAGVNYEQYF
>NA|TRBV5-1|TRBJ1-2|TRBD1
TGCGCCAGCAGCGTTCAGACAGGGGATGGTGAGGGCTACACCTTC
CASSVQTGDGEGYTF
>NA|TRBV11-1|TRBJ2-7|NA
TGTGCCAGCAGTGCTACGGAAGAGGGACTTAGCTACGAGCAGTACTTC
CASSATEEGLSYEQYF
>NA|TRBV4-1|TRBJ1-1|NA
TGCGCCAGCAGCCAAGATGTTACGTGGGAGTACACTGAAGCTTTCTTT
CASSQDVTWEYTEAFF
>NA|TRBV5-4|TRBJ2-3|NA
TGTGCCAGCAGCCCATCCCCGGGAGAGGGAACAGATACGCAGTATTTT
CASSPSPGEGTDTQYF
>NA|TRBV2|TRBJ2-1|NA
TGTGCCAGCAGGAGGCAGGGGGGAAATGAGCAGTTCTTC
CASRRQGGNEQFF
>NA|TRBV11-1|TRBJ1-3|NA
TGTGCCAGCAGCCTCGGACAGGGAAACACCATATATTTT
CASSLGQGNTIYF
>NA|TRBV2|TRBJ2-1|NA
TGTGCCAGCGGAGAGAAGCTAAACAATGAGCAGTTCTTC
CASGEKLNNEQFF
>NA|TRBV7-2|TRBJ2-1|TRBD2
TGTGCCAGCAGCCCCCGGACTAGCGGGTACAATGAGCAGTTCTTC
CASSPRTSGYNEQFF
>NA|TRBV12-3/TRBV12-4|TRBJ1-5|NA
TGTGCCAGCAGACTAGACCATCAGCCCCAGCATTTT
CASRLDHQPQHF
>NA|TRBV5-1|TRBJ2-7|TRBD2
TGCGCCAGCGGGTTGTCGGGACTAGCGGGAGGGTCCGAGCAGTACTTC
CASGLSGLAGGSEQYF
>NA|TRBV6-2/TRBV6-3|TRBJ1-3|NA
TGTGCCAGCAGTTATCCGGACAGCGAGTTTGACACCATATATTTT
CASSYPDSEFDTIYF
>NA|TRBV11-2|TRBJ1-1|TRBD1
TGTGCCAGCAGCTTAGCGGGACAGCTACTAACTGAAGCTTTCTTT
CASSLAGQLLTEAFF
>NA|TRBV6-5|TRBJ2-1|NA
TGTGCCAGCAGTTACCGAGACACCTACAATGAGCAGTTCTTC
CASSYRDTYNEQFF
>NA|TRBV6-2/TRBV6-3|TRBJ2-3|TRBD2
TGTGCCAGCAGTACCGAGACTAGCGGGGGGCTGTATTTT
CASSTETSGGLYF
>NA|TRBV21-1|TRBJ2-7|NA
TGTGCCAGCAGGTCTAGGGGGTGCGAGCAGTACTTC
CASRSRGCEQYF
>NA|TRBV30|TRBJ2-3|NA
TGTGCCTGGACATCAGCGGGCCGCAGCACAGATACGCAGTATTTT
CAWTSAGRSTDTQYF
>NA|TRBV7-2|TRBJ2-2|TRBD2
TGTGCCAGCAGCTCCCAGTCCGGGGGGGACACCGGGGAGCTGTTTTTT
CASSSQSGGDTGELFF
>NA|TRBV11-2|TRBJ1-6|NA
TGTGCCAGCAGCTTAGACTGGGGAGGGGCGAATAATTCACCCCTCCACTTT
CASSLDWGGANNSPLHF
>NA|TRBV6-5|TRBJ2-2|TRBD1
TGTGCCAGCAGGACAGGGGGATCCGGGGAGCTGTTTTTT
CASRTGGSGELFF
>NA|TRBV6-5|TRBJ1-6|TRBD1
TGTGCCACAGGGGGACAGAAGAATTCACCCCTCCACTTT
CATGGQKNSPLHF
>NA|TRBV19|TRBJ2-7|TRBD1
TGTGCCAGTAGTTACGACACACAGGGGGAGCAGTACTTC
CASSYDTQGEQYF
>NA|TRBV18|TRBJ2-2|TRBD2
TGTGCCAGCTCCCGCGGGGGACCGAACACCGGGGAGCTGTTTTTT
CASSRGGPNTGELFF
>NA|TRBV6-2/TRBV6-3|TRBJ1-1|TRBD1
TGTGCCAGCAGTCTTGGACAGGGATACACTGAAGCTTTCTTT
CASSLGQGYTEAFF
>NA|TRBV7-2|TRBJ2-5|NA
TGTGCCAGCGGGGGCAAGTACCAAGAGACCCAGTACTTC
CASGGKYQETQYF
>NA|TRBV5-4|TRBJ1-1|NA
TGTGCCAGCAGCTTGACCACAGGGAACACTGAAGCTTTCTTT
CASSLTTGNTEAFF
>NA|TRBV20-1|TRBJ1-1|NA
TGCAGTGCTAGTATTCCGTCAGGGAACACTGAAGCTTTCTTT
CSASIPSGNTEAFF
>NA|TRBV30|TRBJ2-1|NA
TGTGCCTGGATCCCAGGGTCCTACAATGAGCAGTTCTTC
CAWIPGSYNEQFF
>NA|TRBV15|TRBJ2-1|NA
TGTGCCACCAGCAGAGTTCGGGACTCCAGCTCCTACAATGAGCAGTTCTTC
CATSRVRDSSSYNEQFF
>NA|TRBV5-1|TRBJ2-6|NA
TGCGCCAGCAGCTTGGATACCGGGACTGGGGCCAACGTCCTGACTTTC
CASSLDTGTGANVLTF
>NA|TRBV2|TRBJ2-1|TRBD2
TGTGCCAGCAGTGAAGGGGGGGAGGGCGACAATGAGCAGTTCTTC
CASSEGGEGDNEQFF
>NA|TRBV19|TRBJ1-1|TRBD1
TGTGCCAGTAGTATCGGCAGGGGGCTGAGCACTGAAGCTTTCTTT
CASSIGRGLSTEAFF
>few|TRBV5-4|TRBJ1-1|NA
TGTGCCAGCAGCTTGCCAACGGGACAGAACACTGAAGCTTTCTTT
CASSLPTGQNTEAFF
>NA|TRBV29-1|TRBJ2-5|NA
TGCAGCGTTGAAATCGTAGCGTGGGAGACCCAGTACTTC
CSVEIVAWETQYF
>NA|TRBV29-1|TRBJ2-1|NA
TGCAGCGTTCGGGCCTACAATGAGCAGTTCTTC
CSVRAYNEQFF
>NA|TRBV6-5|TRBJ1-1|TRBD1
TGTGCCGGCCGGGACAGGGGGCTTTCGAGCACTGAAGCTTTCTTT
CAGRDRGLSSTEAFF
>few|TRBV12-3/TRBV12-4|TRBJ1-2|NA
TGTGCCAGCAGTTTAGGGGCAGGCCATGGCTACACCTTC
CASSLGAGHGYTF
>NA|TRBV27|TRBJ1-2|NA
TGTGCCAGCACTTCTCTAATTACTAACTATGGCTACACCTTC
CASTSLITNYGYTF
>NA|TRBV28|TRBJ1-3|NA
TGTGCCAGCAGTTTTTGGGAGGGAAGCTCTGGAAACACCATATATTTT
CASSFWEGSSGNTIYF
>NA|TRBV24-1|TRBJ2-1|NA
TGTGCCACCAGTGATGACCCGTTACAGTCCTACAATGAGCAGTTCTTC
CATSDDPLQSYNEQFF
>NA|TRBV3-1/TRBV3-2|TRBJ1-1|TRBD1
TGTGCCAGCAGCCCCTGGACAGGGGACGGGAACACTGAAGCTTTCTTT
CASSPWTGDGNTEAFF
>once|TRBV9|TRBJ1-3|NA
TGTGCCAGCAGCGTAGCTACGGGACTCCTCTCTGGAAACACCATATATTTT
CASSVATGLLSGNTIYF
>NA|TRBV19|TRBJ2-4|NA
TGTGCCAGTGGGAGCGGGTCCTCCGAAAACATTCAGTACTTC
CASGSGSSENIQYF